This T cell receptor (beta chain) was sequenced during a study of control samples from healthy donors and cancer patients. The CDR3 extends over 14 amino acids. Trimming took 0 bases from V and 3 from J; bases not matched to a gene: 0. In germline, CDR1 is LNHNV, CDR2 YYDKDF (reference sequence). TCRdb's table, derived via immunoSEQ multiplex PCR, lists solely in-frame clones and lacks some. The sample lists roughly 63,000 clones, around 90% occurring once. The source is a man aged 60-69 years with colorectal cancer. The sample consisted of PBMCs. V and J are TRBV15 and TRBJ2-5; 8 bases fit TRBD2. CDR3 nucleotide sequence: TGTGCCACCAGCAGAGATAGCGGGAAAGAGACCCAGTACTTC. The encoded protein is CATSRDSGKETQYF.